The present entry profiles one T cell receptor beta chain with its context. The data were taken from a study of Ad26.COV2.S vaccination and SARS-CoV-2 variants. The wider study: In the COV1001 trial, the donor was in the Ad26.COV2.S arm.

Treatment noted: roughly 18 received Ad26.COV2.S at low or high dose, single or two shots; about five received placebo; per-sample allocation not given. Material that was analyzed had been drawn on day 63 after the first vaccine or placebo injection. Sequencing was performed with immunoSEQ multiplex PCR; in TCRdb, only in-frame clones are kept and a portion is missing. The table shows roughly 330,000 clones, with 90% occurring only once. The V gene's germline CDR1 is SGHRS and CDR2 YFSETQ. The V and J ends lost 0 bases and 4 bases respectively, with 10 bases between them. This CDR3 contains 14 residues.

The starting material was peripheral blood, obtained in a trial of Ad26.COV2.S vaccine versus placebo. The sequence was collected from a person aged 18-65 years who received the Ad26.COV2.S COVID-19 vaccine or a placebo. The chain links TRBV5-1 to TRBJ1-1; D remains ambiguous. CDR3 protein: CASSLEISGTEAFF. CDR3 bases: TGCGCCAGCAGCTTGGAGATTAGTGGCACTGAAGCTTTCTTT.